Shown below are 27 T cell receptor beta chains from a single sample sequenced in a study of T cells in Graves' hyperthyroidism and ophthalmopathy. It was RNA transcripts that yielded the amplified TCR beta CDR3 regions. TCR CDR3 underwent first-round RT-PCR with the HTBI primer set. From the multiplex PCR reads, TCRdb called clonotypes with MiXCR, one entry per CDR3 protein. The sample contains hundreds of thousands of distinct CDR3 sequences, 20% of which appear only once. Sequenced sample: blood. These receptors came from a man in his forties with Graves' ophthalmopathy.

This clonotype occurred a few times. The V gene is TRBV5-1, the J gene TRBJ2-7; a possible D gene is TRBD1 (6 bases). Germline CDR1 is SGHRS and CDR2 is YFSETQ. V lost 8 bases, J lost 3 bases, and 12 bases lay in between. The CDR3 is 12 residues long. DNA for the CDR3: TGCGCCAGTAGGGACAAGGGCTACGAGCAGTACTTC. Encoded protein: CASRDKGYEQYF. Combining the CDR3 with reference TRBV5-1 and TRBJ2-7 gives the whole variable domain KAGVTQTPRYLIKTRGQQVTLSCSPISGHRSVSWYQQTPGQGLQFLFEYFSETQRNKGNFPGRFSGRQFSNSRSEMNVSTLELGDSALYLCASRDKGYEQYFGPGTRLTVT.

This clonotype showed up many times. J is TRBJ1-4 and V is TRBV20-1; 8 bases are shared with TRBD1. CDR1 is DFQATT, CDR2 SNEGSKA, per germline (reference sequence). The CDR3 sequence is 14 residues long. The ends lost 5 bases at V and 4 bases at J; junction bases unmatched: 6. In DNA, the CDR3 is TGCAGTGCTTTGAGACAGGGGTATAATGAAAAACTGTTTTTT. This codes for CSALRQGYNEKLFF.

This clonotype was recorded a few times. CDR3 coding DNA: TGTGCCAGCAGCGTAGGGGACTACAACACCGGGGAGCTGTTTTTT. Its translation: CASSVGDYNTGELFF. The chain employs TRBV9 and TRBJ2-2, with 7 bases aligning to TRBD2. The V gene's germline CDR1 is SGDLS and CDR2 YYNGEE. Losses at the gene ends were 0 bases for V and 2 bases for J; bases not matched to a gene: 1. There are 15 residues in the CDR3.

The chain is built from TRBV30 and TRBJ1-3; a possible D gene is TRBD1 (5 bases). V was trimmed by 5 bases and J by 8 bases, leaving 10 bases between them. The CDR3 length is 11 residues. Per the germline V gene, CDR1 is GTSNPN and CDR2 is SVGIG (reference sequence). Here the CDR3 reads CAWLRGDTIYF. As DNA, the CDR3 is TGTGCCTGGCTCCGAGGGGACACCATATATTTT.

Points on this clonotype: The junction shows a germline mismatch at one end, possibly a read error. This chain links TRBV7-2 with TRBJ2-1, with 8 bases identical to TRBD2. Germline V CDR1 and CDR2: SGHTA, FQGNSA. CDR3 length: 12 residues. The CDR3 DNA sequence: TGTGCCAGTGGCGGGGGGTACAATGGGCAGTTCTTC. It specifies CASGGGYNGQFF.

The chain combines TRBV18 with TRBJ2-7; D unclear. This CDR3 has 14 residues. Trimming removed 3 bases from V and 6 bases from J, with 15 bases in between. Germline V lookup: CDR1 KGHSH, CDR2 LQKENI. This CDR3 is CASSPASSLGEQYF. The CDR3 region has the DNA TGTGCCAGCTCACCGGCATCCTCCCTTGGCGAGCAGTACTTC.

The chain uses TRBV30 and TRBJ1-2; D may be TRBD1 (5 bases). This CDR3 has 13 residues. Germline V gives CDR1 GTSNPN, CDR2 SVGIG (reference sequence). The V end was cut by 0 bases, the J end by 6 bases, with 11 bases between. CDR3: CAWSVPGSHGYTF. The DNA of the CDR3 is TGTGCCTGGAGTGTACCAGGGAGCCATGGCTACACCTTC.

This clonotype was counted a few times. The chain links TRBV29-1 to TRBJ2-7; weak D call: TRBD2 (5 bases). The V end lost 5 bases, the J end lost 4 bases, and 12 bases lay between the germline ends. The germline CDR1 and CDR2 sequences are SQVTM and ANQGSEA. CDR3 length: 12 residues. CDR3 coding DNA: TGCAGCGTTTCTGGAGGACGGTACGAGCAGTACTTC. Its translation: CSVSGGRYEQYF.

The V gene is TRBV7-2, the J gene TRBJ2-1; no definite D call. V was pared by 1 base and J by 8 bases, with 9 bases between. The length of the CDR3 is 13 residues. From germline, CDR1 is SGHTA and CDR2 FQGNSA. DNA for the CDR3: TGTGCCAGCAGCTTAGTTCTTGGATATGAGCAGTTCTTC. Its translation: CASSLVLGYEQFF. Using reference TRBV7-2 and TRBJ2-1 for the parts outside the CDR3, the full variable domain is GAGVSQSPSNKVTEKGKDVELRCDPISGHTALYWYRQSLGQGLEFLIYFQGNSAPDKSGLPSDRFSAERTGGSVSTLTIQRTQQEDSAVYLCASSLVLGYEQFFGPGTRLTVL.

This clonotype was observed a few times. CDR3 region: CASSMQVLQPQHF. The CDR3 DNA reads TGTGCCAGTAGTATGCAGGTACTGCAGCCCCAGCATTTT. V is TRBV19 and J is TRBJ1-5; D not resolved. The CDR3 runs to 13 residues. The V gene's germline CDR1 is LNHDA and CDR2 SQIVND (reference sequence). Trimming left V 3 bases short and J 7 bases short, with 10 bases between.

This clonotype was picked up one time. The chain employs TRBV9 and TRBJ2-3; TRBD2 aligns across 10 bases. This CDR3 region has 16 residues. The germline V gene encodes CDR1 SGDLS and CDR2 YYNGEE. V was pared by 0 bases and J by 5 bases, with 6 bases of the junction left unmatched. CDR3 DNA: TGTGCCAGCAGCGTAGGTAGCGGGGGGCGGGAAGATACGCAGTATTTT. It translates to CASSVGSGGREDTQYF. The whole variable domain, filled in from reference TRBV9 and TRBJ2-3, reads DSGVTQTPKHLITATGQRVTLRCSPRSGDLSVYWYQQSLDQGLQFLIQYYNGEERAKGNILERFSAQQFPDLHSELNLSSLELGDSALYFCASSVGSGGREDTQYFGPGTRLTVL.

The CDR3 bases are TGTGCCAGCACCCAAGGGGGGCCCAAGGGCTACACCTTC. Translating gives CASTQGGPKGYTF. The V and J genes are TRBV6-1 and TRBJ1-2, with D possibly TRBD1 on 6 matching bases. CDR3 length: 13 residues. Trimming shortened V by 7 bases and J by 8 bases, and 17 bases separated the two germline ends. Germline assignment: CDR1 MNHNS and CDR2 SASEGT.

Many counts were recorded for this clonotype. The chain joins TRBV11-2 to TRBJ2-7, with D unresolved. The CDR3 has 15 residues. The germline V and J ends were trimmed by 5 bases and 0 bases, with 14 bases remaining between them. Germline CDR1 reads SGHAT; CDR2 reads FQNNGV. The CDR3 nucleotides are TGTGCCAGCAGCCCCGCCCCTAAATACTCCTACGAGCAGTACTTC. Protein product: CASSPAPKYSYEQYF.

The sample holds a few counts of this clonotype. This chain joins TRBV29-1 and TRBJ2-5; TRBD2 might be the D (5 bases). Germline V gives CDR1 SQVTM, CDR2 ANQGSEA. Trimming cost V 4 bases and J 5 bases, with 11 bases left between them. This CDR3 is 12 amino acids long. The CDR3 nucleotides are TGCAGCGTTGCTGGTCGCGGGGAGACCCAGTACTTC. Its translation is CSVAGRGETQYF. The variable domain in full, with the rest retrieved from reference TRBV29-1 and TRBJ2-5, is SAVISQKPSRDICQRGTSLTIQCQVDSQVTMMFWYRQQPGQSLTLIATANQGSEATYESGFVIDKFPISRPNLTFSTLTVSNMSPEDSSIYLCSVAGRGETQYFGPGTRLLVL.

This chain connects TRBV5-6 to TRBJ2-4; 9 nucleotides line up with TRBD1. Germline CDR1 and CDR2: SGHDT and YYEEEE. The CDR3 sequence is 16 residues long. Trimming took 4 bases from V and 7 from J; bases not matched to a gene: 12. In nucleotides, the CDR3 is TGTGCCAGCAGCCTACTCCCCGGGACAGGGCAGAACATTCAGTACTTC. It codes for CASSLLPGTGQNIQYF.

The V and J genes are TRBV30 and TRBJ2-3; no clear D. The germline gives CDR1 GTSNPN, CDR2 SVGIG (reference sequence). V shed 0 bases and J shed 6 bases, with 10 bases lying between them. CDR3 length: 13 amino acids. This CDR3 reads CAWSVELSDTQYF. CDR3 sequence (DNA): TGTGCCTGGAGTGTTGAGCTTTCCGATACGCAGTATTTT.

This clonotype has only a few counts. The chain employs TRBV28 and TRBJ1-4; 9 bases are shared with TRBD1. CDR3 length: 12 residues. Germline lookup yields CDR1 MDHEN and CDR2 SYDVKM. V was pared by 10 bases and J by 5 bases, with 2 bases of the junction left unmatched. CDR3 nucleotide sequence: TGTGCCACTGACAGGGGGAATGAAAAACTGTTTTTT. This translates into CATDRGNEKLFF.

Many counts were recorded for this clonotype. In DNA form, the CDR3 reads TGTGCCAGCAGTTCGAATTGGAAAGAGGGCACCGGGGAGCTGTTTTTT. The encoded protein is CASSSNWKEGTGELFF. The chain couples TRBV27 to TRBJ2-2; perhaps TRBD2 as D (5 bases). The CDR3 is 16 residues long. Trimming shortened V by 4 bases and J by 4 bases, and 16 bases separated the two germline ends. Germline-derived CDR1 and CDR2 are MNHEY and SMNVEV (reference sequence).

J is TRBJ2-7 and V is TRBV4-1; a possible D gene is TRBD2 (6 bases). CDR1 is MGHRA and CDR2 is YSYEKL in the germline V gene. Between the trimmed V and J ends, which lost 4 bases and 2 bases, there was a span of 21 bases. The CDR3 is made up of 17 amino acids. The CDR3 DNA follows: TGCGCCAGCAGCCCCGATTTGATCGGCGGGGTTACCTACGAGCAGTACTTC. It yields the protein CASSPDLIGGVTYEQYF.

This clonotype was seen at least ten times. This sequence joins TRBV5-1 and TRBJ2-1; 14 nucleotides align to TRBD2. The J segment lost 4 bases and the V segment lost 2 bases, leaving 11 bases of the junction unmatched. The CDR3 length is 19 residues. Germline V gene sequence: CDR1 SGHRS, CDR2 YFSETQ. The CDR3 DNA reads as TGCGCCAGCAGCTTAGGACTAGCGGGAGGCCGGGCCCCGTACAATGAGCAGTTCTTC. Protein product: CASSLGLAGGRAPYNEQFF. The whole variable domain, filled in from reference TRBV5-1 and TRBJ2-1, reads KAGVTQTPRYLIKTRGQQVTLSCSPISGHRSVSWYQQTPGQGLQFLFEYFSETQRNKGNFPGRFSGRQFSNSRSEMNVSTLELGDSALYLCASSLGLAGGRAPYNEQFFGPGTRLTVL.

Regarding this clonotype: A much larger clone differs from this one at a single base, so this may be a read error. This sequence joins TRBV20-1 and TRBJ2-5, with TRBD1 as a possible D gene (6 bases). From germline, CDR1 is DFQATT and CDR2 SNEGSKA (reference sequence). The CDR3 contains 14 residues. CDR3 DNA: TGCAGTGCTAGACTACAGGGCCACGGAGAGGCCCAGTACTTC. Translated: CSARLQGHGEAQYF.

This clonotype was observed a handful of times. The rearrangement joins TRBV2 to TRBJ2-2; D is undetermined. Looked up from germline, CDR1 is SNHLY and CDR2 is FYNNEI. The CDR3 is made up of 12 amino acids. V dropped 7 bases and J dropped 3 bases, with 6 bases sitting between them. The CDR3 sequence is CASTQDTGELFF. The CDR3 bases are TGTGCCAGCACCCAGGACACCGGGGAGCTGTTTTTT.

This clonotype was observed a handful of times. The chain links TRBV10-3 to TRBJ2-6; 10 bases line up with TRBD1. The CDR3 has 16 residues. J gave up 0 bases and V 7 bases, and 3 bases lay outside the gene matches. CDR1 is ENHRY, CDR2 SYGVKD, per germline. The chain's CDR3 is CAIKGTGASGANVLTF. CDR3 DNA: TGTGCCATCAAGGGGACAGGGGCCTCTGGGGCCAACGTCCTGACTTTC.

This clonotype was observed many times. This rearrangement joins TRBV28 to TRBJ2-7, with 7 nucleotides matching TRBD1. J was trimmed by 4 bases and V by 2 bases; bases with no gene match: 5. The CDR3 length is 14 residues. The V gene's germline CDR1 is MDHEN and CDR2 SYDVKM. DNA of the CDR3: TGTGCCAGCAGTTTAGAGGGGGCGGGTTACGAGCAGTACTTC. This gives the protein CASSLEGAGYEQYF.

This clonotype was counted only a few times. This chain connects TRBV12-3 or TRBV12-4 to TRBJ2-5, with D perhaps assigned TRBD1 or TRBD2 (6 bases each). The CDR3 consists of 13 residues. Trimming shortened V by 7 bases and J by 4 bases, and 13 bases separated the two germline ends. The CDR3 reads CASTLGGVETQYF. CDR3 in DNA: TGTGCCAGCACTTTGGGGGGCGTAGAGACCCAGTACTTC.

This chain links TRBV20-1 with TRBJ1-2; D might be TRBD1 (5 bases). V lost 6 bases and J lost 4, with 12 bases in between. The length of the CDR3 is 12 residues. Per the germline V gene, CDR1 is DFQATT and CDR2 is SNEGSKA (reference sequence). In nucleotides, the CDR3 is TGCAGTGCGTCAGCCGGGGGCTATGGCTACACCTTC. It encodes CSASAGGYGYTF.

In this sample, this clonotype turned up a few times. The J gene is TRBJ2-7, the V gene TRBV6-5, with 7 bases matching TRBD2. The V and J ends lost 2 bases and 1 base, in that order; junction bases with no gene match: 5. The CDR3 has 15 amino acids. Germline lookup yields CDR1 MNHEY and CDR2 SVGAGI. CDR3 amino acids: CASSYGRGLSYEQYF. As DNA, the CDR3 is TGTGCCAGCAGTTACGGGAGGGGACTATCCTACGAGCAGTACTTC.